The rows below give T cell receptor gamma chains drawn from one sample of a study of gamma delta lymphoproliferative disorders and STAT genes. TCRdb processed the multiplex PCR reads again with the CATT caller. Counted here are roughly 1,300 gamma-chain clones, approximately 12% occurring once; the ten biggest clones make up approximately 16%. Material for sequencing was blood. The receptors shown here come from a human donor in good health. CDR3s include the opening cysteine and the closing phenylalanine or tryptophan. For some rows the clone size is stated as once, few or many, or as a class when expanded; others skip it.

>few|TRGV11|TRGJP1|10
CAPCGWFKIF
TGTGCCCCGTGCGGTTGGTTCAAGATATTT
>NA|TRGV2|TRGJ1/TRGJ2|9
CASCPKKLF
TGTGCCTCCTGCCCTAAGAAACTCTTT
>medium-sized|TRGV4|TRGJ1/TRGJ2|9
CATWDKKLF
TGTGCCACCTGGGATAAGAAACTCTTT
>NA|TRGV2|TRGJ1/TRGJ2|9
CATVYKKLF
TGTGCCACCGTGTATAAGAAACTCTTT
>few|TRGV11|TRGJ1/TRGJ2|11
CACWIGIKKLF
TGTGCCTGCTGGATTGGAATTAAGAAACTCTTT
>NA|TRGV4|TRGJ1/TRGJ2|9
CATWEKKLF
TGTGCCACCTGGGAAAAGAAACTCTTT
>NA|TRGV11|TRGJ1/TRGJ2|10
CTTVPAKELF
NA